This entry lists 21 T cell receptor beta chains sequenced from one sample in a study of tumor-infiltrating lymphocytes in localized non-small cell lung cancer (dated by TCRdb to the early 2020s). The library was obtained by the immunoSEQ multiplex PCR assay. Drawn from immuneACCESS, this table holds only the in-frame rearrangements with V and J called that TCRdb kept. Clones are partly lost; checked studies trace under half to an unresolved V gene and leave the rest unexplained. This sample gives roughly 9,000 clones in total; approximately 80% of them show up just once. The ten most abundant clones make up over 15% of the sample. The source material was uninvolved lung tissue not adjacent to the tumor. These receptors were taken from a human donor with non-small cell lung cancer.

The J gene is TRBJ1-2, the V gene TRBV7-2; D unclear. This CDR3 comprises 13 residues. The germline CDR1 and CDR2 sequences are SGHTA and FQGNSA. The V and J ends lost 5 bases and 5 bases respectively, with 12 bases between them. The CDR3 DNA sequence: TGTGCCAGCAGCCCACGGGGTTTGTATGGCTACACCTTC. Translation gives CASSPRGLYGYTF.

By its share, this clone is medium-sized. The CDR3 DNA sequence: TGTGCCAGCAGGCCCGGGGACAGGAACACTGAAGCTTTCTTT. It is translated as CASRPGDRNTEAFF. The chain carries TRBV28 and TRBJ1-1, with 7 bases matching TRBD1. With V trimmed by 6 bases and J by 1 base, 5 bases remained unmatched. CDR3 length equals 14 residues. Germline V gene lookup returns CDR1 MDHEN and CDR2 SYDVKM.

The gene calls are TRBV11-3 and TRBJ2-3, with TRBD2 matching 10 bases. Germline CDR1 reads SGHNT; CDR2 reads YENEEA. CDR3 length: 16 amino acids. With 1 base clipped from V and 3 bases from J, the junction kept 4 bases outside the gene matches. The CDR3 DNA reads TGTGCCAGCAGCTTAGGCACAGCGGGGGGGACAGATACGCAGTATTTT. It yields the protein CASSLGTAGGTDTQYF.

The chain employs TRBV2 and TRBJ2-2; D ambiguous. The CDR3 extends over 13 amino acids. The germline V and J ends were trimmed by 6 bases and 2 bases, with 7 bases remaining between them. Germline-derived CDR1 and CDR2 are SNHLY and FYNNEI. This CDR3 is CASRNINTGELFF. Written as DNA, the CDR3 is TGTGCCAGCAGGAATATTAACACCGGGGAGCTGTTTTTT.

The chain is built from TRBV5-1 and TRBJ2-5; D is perhaps TRBD2 (6 bases). Germline V gene data show CDR1 as SGHRS and CDR2 as YFSETQ. Trimming took 2 bases from V and 3 from J, leaving 11 bases between them. CDR3 length equals 14 residues. CDR3 DNA: TGCGCCAGCAGCTTCACCGGGGGTGAAGAGACCCAGTACTTC. It codes for CASSFTGGEETQYF. The variable domain in full, with the rest retrieved from reference TRBV5-1 and TRBJ2-5, is KAGVTQTPRYLIKTRGQQVTLSCSPISGHRSVSWYQQTPGQGLQFLFEYFSETQRNKGNFPGRFSGRQFSNSRSEMNVSTLELGDSALYLCASSFTGGEETQYFGPGTRLLVL.

This clone rates as medium-sized. V usage is TRBV19 and J usage is TRBJ2-3; maybe TRBD2 (6 bases). The CDR3 loop spans 10 amino acids. Germline-derived CDR1 and CDR2 are LNHDA and SQIVND (reference sequence). V shed 10 bases and J shed 5 bases, with 7 bases lying between them. CDR3 protein: CATEGDTQYF. Here the CDR3 DNA reads TGTGCCACGGAGGGAGATACGCAGTATTTT.

The CDR3 spells CASSIPSSPRAEAFF. The CDR3 DNA follows: TGTGCCAGTAGTATCCCTTCCTCCCCCCGGGCTGAAGCTTTCTTT. V is TRBV19 and J is TRBJ1-1; D is unclear. There are 15 residues in the CDR3. Trimming took 3 bases from V and 6 from J, leaving 17 bases between them. The germline gives CDR1 LNHDA, CDR2 SQIVND (reference sequence).

A word on this clone: Other DNA sequences in the same sample also yield this CDR3. This rearrangement joins TRBV27 to TRBJ1-1; D uncertain. CDR1 MNHEY and CDR2 SMNVEV come from the germline V gene (reference sequence). The V end lost 6 bases, the J end lost 0 bases, and 8 bases lay between the germline ends. This CDR3 region has 13 residues. The CDR3 nucleotides are TGTGCCAGCAGAAATGACCTGAACACTGAAGCTTTCTTT. Translated, it gives CASRNDLNTEAFF.

V gene TRBV28 combines with J gene TRBJ1-5, with D tentatively TRBD1 (5 bases). Germline V CDR1 and CDR2: MDHEN, SYDVKM. The length of the CDR3 is 13 residues. The V end lost 8 bases, the J end lost 0 bases, and 8 bases lay between the germline ends. The CDR3 DNA reads TGTGCCAGCGGGAGGGGTAGCAATCAGCCCCAGCATTTT. This sequence encodes CASGRGSNQPQHF.

The chain has TRBV6-4 and TRBJ2-6; D unclear. CDR3 length: 14 residues. V was trimmed by 5 bases and J by 0 bases, leaving 5 bases between them. The germline V gene encodes CDR1 MRHNA and CDR2 SNTAGT. For the CDR3, the DNA is TGTGCCAGCAGTAAGGGCTCTGGGGCCAACGTCCTGACTTTC. Encoded protein: CASSKGSGANVLTF.

The chain employs TRBV7-2 and TRBJ2-1, with D possibly TRBD2 on 5 matching bases. The CDR3 extends over 13 amino acids. Germline loops: CDR1 SGHTA, CDR2 FQGNSA. Trimming cost V 1 base and J 9 bases, with 10 bases left between them. The CDR3 loop reads CASSLGSGGEQFF. DNA of the CDR3: TGTGCCAGCAGCTTAGGCTCAGGAGGTGAGCAGTTCTTC.

The rearrangement uses TRBV4-1 and TRBJ1-5, with 12 nucleotides matching TRBD1. The CDR3 length is 15 residues. Trimming cost V 7 bases and J 4 bases; bases outside gene matches: 5. Looked up from germline, CDR1 is MGHRA and CDR2 is YSYEKL. CDR3 in DNA: TGCGCCAGCAACCCGGGACAGGGGGCAAATCAGCCCCAGCATTTT. Amino acids: CASNPGQGANQPQHF.

CDR3 sequence: CASSSPTGLAGWKGEQFF. The CDR3, as DNA: TGTGCCAGCAGTTCTCCTACAGGGCTAGCGGGGTGGAAGGGTGAGCAGTTCTTC. The rearrangement uses TRBV27 and TRBJ2-1; TRBD2 aligns across 9 bases. In germline, CDR1 is MNHEY, CDR2 SMNVEV (reference sequence). The CDR3 contains 18 residues. V was pared by 4 bases and J by 9 bases, with 19 bases of the junction left unmatched.

Relative to its sample, this clone is large (0.1 to 1%). CDR3 protein: CSVPGTSGGSYNEQFF. In DNA form, the CDR3 reads TGCAGCGTCCCAGGGACTAGCGGGGGCTCCTACAATGAGCAGTTCTTC. The rearrangement links TRBV29-1 to TRBJ2-1; 14 nucleotides line up with TRBD2. V lost 6 bases to trimming and J lost 0 bases; unmatched junction nucleotides: 4. The CDR3 consists of 16 residues. Germline loops: CDR1 SQVTM, CDR2 ANQGSEA.

This chain connects TRBV28 to TRBJ1-1; weak D call: TRBD1 (5 bases). CDR1 and CDR2 (germline): MDHEN, SYDVKM. The CDR3 is made up of 16 amino acids. V lost 2 bases and J 1 base, leaving 14 bases between the germline ends. This chain's CDR3 is CASSLGGSDRNTEAFF. CDR3 DNA sequence: TGTGCCAGCAGTTTAGGAGGGTCCGACAGGAACACTGAAGCTTTCTTT.

V and J are TRBV5-1 and TRBJ2-7; 15 nucleotides agree with TRBD2. Losses at the gene ends were 4 bases for V and 6 bases for J; bases not matched to a gene: 8. CDR3 length: 16 amino acids. Germline loops: CDR1 SGHRS, CDR2 YFSETQ. The CDR3 loop is CASSMGLAGGSGEQYF. Written as DNA, the CDR3 is TGCGCCAGCAGCATGGGACTAGCGGGGGGTTCCGGCGAGCAGTACTTC.

The genes are TRBV6-6 and TRBJ2-5; the match to TRBD1 covers 7 bases. There are 15 residues in the CDR3. CDR1 is MNHNY, CDR2 SVGAGI, per germline (reference sequence). The V and J ends lost 7 bases and 3 bases, in that order; junction bases with no gene match: 11. The DNA of the CDR3 is TGTGCCAGCACCCTGAGACAGGGTCTCAAAGAGACCCAGTACTTC. Residues: CASTLRQGLKETQYF.

The chain is built from TRBV28 and TRBJ1-2, with TRBD1 as a possible D gene (5 bases). The CDR3 length is 13 residues. The germline V gene has CDR1 MDHEN and CDR2 SYDVKM. Trimming left V 7 bases short and J 8 bases short, with 17 bases between. In DNA, the CDR3 is TGTGCCAGCACCGAGAGGAGGGGAGGGGGCTACACCTTC. The encoded protein is CASTERRGGGYTF.

This clone occurred once. The sample carries other DNA sequences with the same CDR3. The rearrangement joins TRBV5-1 to TRBJ2-1, with 9 bases identical to TRBD2. CDR1 and CDR2 from the germline V gene are SGHRS and YFSETQ. The CDR3 consists of 15 residues. Germline trimming cut 0 bases from V and 3 bases from J; bases unmatched to any gene: 1. CDR3 nucleotide sequence: TGCGCCAGCAGCTTGGGCGGGGGGGGCTACAATGAGCAGTTCTTC. It specifies CASSLGGGGYNEQFF. Full variable domain (missing parts from reference TRBV5-1 and TRBJ2-1): KAGVTQTPRYLIKTRGQQVTLSCSPISGHRSVSWYQQTPGQGLQFLFEYFSETQRNKGNFPGRFSGRQFSNSRSEMNVSTLELGDSALYLCASSLGGGGYNEQFFGPGTRLTVL.

The chain recombines TRBV6-1 with TRBJ2-7; TRBD1 matches at 9 bases. Per germline, CDR1 MNHNS and CDR2 SASEGT. The CDR3 totals 15 residues. Germline trimming cut 7 bases from V and 1 base from J; bases unmatched to any gene: 8. The CDR3 spells CASNPTGGLSYEQYF. The CDR3 DNA reads as TGTGCCAGCAATCCGACAGGGGGGCTTTCCTACGAGCAGTACTTC.

The genes are TRBV7-2 and TRBJ2-1, with 14 bases aligning to TRBD2. This CDR3 has 16 amino acids. V lost 4 bases to trimming and J lost 4 bases; unmatched junction nucleotides: 3. Looked up from germline, CDR1 is SGHTA and CDR2 is FQGNSA. CDR3 residues: CASSSGLAGGYNEQFF. CDR3 DNA: TGTGCCAGCAGCTCCGGACTAGCGGGGGGTTACAATGAGCAGTTCTTC.